The 21 T cell receptor beta chains given below trace back to one sample, sequenced in a study of blood T cell repertoires in COVID-19. Profiled with immunoSEQ multiplex PCR; TCRdb holds only in-frame clones, not every one. Counted here are approximately 270,000 clones, roughly 80% occurring once; the ten biggest clones make up roughly 14%. Source material: peripheral blood. The receptors were sampled from an older person with COVID-19, enrolled during active disease.

The chain joins TRBV7-2 to TRBJ2-3; D might be TRBD2 (5 bases). CDR1 and CDR2 (germline): SGHTA, FQGNSA. The CDR3 consists of 15 residues. V was pared by 3 bases and J by 6 bases, with 16 bases between. The CDR3, as DNA: TGTGCCAGCAGCTTCTTTAGCGAGGGCAGGGATACGCAGTATTTT. Amino acids: CASSFFSEGRDTQYF.

This chain connects TRBV19 to TRBJ1-6; 8 positions match TRBD1. Germline assignment: CDR1 LNHDA and CDR2 SQIVND (reference sequence). The CDR3 is 17 residues long. The J segment lost 4 bases and the V segment lost 7 bases, leaving 12 bases of the junction unmatched. The CDR3 spells CASIWDRFDLYNSPLHF. The CDR3 coding sequence is TGTGCCAGTATTTGGGACAGGTTTGACTTATATAATTCACCCCTCCACTTT.

The chain combines TRBV30 with TRBJ1-1; D is unclear. Trimming removed 0 bases from V and 6 bases from J, with 14 bases in between. The CDR3 consists of 14 residues. Germline V gene sequence: CDR1 GTSNPN, CDR2 SVGIG (reference sequence). This CDR3 is CAWSVGSSDSEAFF. The CDR3 nucleotides read TGTGCCTGGAGTGTAGGTTCCTCGGACTCTGAAGCTTTCTTT.

The CDR3 sequence is CASSYGSATNEKLFF. The CDR3 region has the DNA TGTGCCAGCAGTTACGGGAGTGCAACTAATGAAAAACTGTTTTTT. V usage is TRBV2 and J usage is TRBJ1-4; D gene ambiguous. Germline V gene data show CDR1 as SNHLY and CDR2 as FYNNEI. This CDR3 region has 15 residues. V lost 5 bases and J 0 bases, leaving 10 bases between the germline ends.

J is TRBJ1-2 and V is TRBV28; D gene uncertain. CDR1 is MDHEN and CDR2 is SYDVKM in the germline V gene. The V end was cut by 2 bases, the J end by 7 bases, with 11 bases between. The CDR3 totals 13 residues. The CDR3 bases are TGTGCCAGCAGTTTAATCTTCCCCTCTGGCTACACCTTC. As protein: CASSLIFPSGYTF.

This chain uses TRBV30 with TRBJ1-1; weak D call: TRBD1 (5 bases). The V end was cut by 3 bases, the J end by 8 bases, with 16 bases between. The germline V gene has CDR1 GTSNPN and CDR2 SVGIG (reference sequence). CDR3 length: 13 amino acids. The CDR3 DNA reads TGTGCCTGGAGCAGCAGGGTAACGGGCGAAGCTTTCTTT. Protein sequence: CAWSSRVTGEAFF.

This clone appeared a single time. The rearrangement links TRBV6-5 to TRBJ2-5, with 9 bases identical to TRBD2. CDR3 length equals 15 residues. Looked up from germline, CDR1 is MNHEY and CDR2 is SVGAGI. With 7 bases clipped from V and 2 bases from J, the junction kept 8 bases outside the gene matches. The CDR3 is CASKGAGGVQETQYF. CDR3 bases: TGTGCCAGCAAGGGGGCGGGAGGGGTACAAGAGACCCAGTACTTC.

The rearrangement uses TRBV10-3 and TRBJ1-6, with a tentative D call TRBD1 (5 bases). Looked up from germline, CDR1 is ENHRY and CDR2 is SYGVKD. V lost 4 bases, J lost 8 bases, and 15 bases lay in between. The CDR3 length is 15 residues. This CDR3 reads CAISVRGGSDSPLHF. CDR3 in DNA: TGTGCCATCAGTGTACGGGGGGGGAGCGATTCACCCCTCCACTTT.

The genes are TRBV19 and TRBJ2-3; tentatively, D is TRBD2 (5 bases). The CDR3 is 15 amino acids. V lost 3 bases to trimming and J lost 1 base, with 11 bases between them. Germline CDR1 reads LNHDA; CDR2 reads SQIVND (reference sequence). The CDR3 loop reads CASSMSGSGTDTQYF. The CDR3, as DNA: TGTGCCAGTAGTATGTCGGGGTCTGGCACAGATACGCAGTATTTT.

The chain links TRBV29-1 to TRBJ1-2; a possible D gene is TRBD1 (5 bases). Germline loops: CDR1 SQVTM, CDR2 ANQGSEA. Trimming stripped 3 bases from V and 8 bases from J, with 10 bases between. This CDR3 has 11 amino acids. As DNA, the CDR3 is TGCAGCGTTGAGCGGGGGGAGGGCTACACCTTC. Residues: CSVERGEGYTF.

This clone was counted a single time. The chain employs TRBV4-3 and TRBJ2-5, with TRBD2 matching over 7 bases. V was clipped by 2 bases and J by 5 bases; unmatched bases: 8. CDR3 length equals 15 residues. CDR1 LGHNA and CDR2 YSLEER come from the germline V gene. DNA of the CDR3: TGCGCCAGCAGCCAAAGAGACACCGGGAGGGAGACCCAGTACTTC. Amino acid sequence: CASSQRDTGRETQYF.

V usage is TRBV28 and J usage is TRBJ2-1; 12 bases map to TRBD2. The V and J ends lost 5 bases and 5 bases, in that order; junction bases with no gene match: 13. The CDR3 has 18 amino acids. Germline V gene sequence: CDR1 MDHEN, CDR2 SYDVKM. The chain's CDR3 is CASSGGTPRLAGDNEQFF. CDR3 in DNA: TGTGCCAGCAGTGGAGGGACACCCAGACTAGCGGGGGACAATGAGCAGTTCTTC.

The genes are TRBV3-1 (or the pseudogene TRBV3-2) and TRBJ2-3, with TRBD2 matching over 7 bases. V lost 10 bases to trimming and J lost 6 bases; unmatched junction nucleotides: 1. CDR3 length equals 10 residues. Germline assignment: CDR1 LGHDT and CDR2 YNNKEL (reference sequence). CDR3 in DNA: TGTGCCACCGGGGGGGATACGCAGTATTTT. Protein sequence: CATGGDTQYF.

The CDR3 region has the DNA TGTGCCAGCAGTTTAGAATTCAGGGGCCGTTATGGCTACACCTTC. Translated, it gives CASSLEFRGRYGYTF. The chain links TRBV28 to TRBJ1-2; a weak D match, TRBD1 (6 bases). CDR3 length: 15 residues. Germline V gives CDR1 MDHEN, CDR2 SYDVKM. V was shortened by 2 bases and J by 5 bases, with 15 bases between the two germline ends.

The gene calls are TRBV9 and TRBJ2-3; the D gene is possibly TRBD2 (6 bases). The CDR3 loop spans 14 amino acids. The germline V and J ends were trimmed by 3 bases and 0 bases, with 8 bases remaining between them. CDR1 SGDLS and CDR2 YYNGEE come from the germline V gene. The CDR3 here is CASSAEGSTDTQYF. CDR3 nucleotide sequence: TGTGCCAGCAGCGCGGAGGGTAGCACAGATACGCAGTATTTT.

The chain couples TRBV7-9 to TRBJ2-3; D is unresolved. The CDR3 covers 11 residues. The germline V and J ends were trimmed by 7 bases and 3 bases, with 5 bases remaining between them. Per germline, CDR1 SEHNR and CDR2 FQNEAQ (reference sequence). For the CDR3, the DNA is TGTGCCAGCATCAGGACAGATACGCAGTATTTT. Amino acid sequence: CASIRTDTQYF.

CDR3 nucleotides: TGTGCCAGCAGTTCTCCTAGTGCCAACGAGCAGTACTTC. This sequence encodes CASSSPSANEQYF. This chain joins TRBV7-2 and TRBJ2-7; D gene ambiguous. Deletions cut 6 bases from V and 5 bases from J, with 14 bases between. CDR1 and CDR2 from the germline V gene are SGHTA and FQGNSA. The CDR3 length is 13 residues.

The chain links TRBV5-8 to TRBJ1-5, with D possibly being TRBD1 (5 bases). The CDR3 contains 15 residues. V dropped 0 bases and J dropped 6 bases, with 13 bases sitting between them. Per the germline V gene, CDR1 is SGHTS and CDR2 is YDEGEE. The CDR3 region is CASSLEGRGVQPQHF. CDR3 nucleotides: TGTGCCAGCAGCTTGGAGGGTAGGGGTGTTCAGCCCCAGCATTTT.

The chain employs TRBV28 and TRBJ1-5; possible D gene TRBD1, 6 bases. The CDR3 is 16 amino acids. With 6 bases removed from V and 3 bases from J, the gap between germline ends came to 18 bases. From germline, CDR1 is MDHEN and CDR2 SYDVKM. The CDR3 DNA is TGTGCCAGCAGAGATGAGACCAGGGGAAACAATCAGCCCCAGCATTTT. Its protein product is CASRDETRGNNQPQHF.

The chain recombines TRBV6-2 or TRBV6-3 with TRBJ1-2, with D perhaps matching TRBD1 (6 bases). Trimming cost V 0 bases and J 7 bases, with 15 bases left between them. CDR1 is MNHEY and CDR2 is SVGEGT in the germline V gene. The CDR3 loop spans 15 amino acids. The CDR3 bases are TGTGCCAGCAGTTACTCCCAGGACAGCATAGGTGGCTACACCTTC. This gives the protein CASSYSQDSIGGYTF.

This rearrangement joins TRBV3-1 (or the pseudogene TRBV3-2) to TRBJ2-3; 7 bases map to TRBD1. Unmatched junction bases numbered 7, after V lost 3 bases and J lost 4 bases. This CDR3 region has 15 residues. CDR1 and CDR2 from the germline V gene are LGHDT and YNNKEL (reference sequence). CDR3 coding DNA: TGTGCCAGCAGCCACCGGTCGCAGGGGGCAGATACGCAGTATTTT. It is translated as CASSHRSQGADTQYF.